The source of this TCR beta chain is a study of CD8 T cells in Susac syndrome. CD8+ and CD4+ T cells from blood underwent TCR beta sequencing, which was carried out in a high-throughput format. Stable or active relapsing-remitting multiple sclerosis, untreated and meeting revised McDonald criteria, defined the controls. Roughly 0.45 to 1 ug RNA was reverse transcribed with random hexamers. TCR beta CDR3 was amplified by immunoSEQ covering 54 Vbeta and 13 Jbeta. TCRdb reanalysed the immunoSEQ multiplex PCR reads using MiXCR and keeps one entry per CDR3 protein. The table has fewer than 350,000 distinct CDR3 sequences, 92% seen once. Germline assignment: CDR1 MNHNS and CDR2 SASEGT. The CDR3 has 15 amino acids. V lost 1 base and J 3 bases, leaving 12 bases between the germline ends.

The chain couples TRBV6-1 to TRBJ1-2; possibly TRBD1 for D (6 bases). This clonotype was obtained from a human donor with multiple sclerosis. The sequenced sample consisted of CD4+ T cells from PBMCs. In DNA form, the CDR3 reads TGTGCCAGCAGTGAAGGTGGACAGCGGTACTATGGCTACACCTTC. This codes for CASSEGGQRYYGYTF.